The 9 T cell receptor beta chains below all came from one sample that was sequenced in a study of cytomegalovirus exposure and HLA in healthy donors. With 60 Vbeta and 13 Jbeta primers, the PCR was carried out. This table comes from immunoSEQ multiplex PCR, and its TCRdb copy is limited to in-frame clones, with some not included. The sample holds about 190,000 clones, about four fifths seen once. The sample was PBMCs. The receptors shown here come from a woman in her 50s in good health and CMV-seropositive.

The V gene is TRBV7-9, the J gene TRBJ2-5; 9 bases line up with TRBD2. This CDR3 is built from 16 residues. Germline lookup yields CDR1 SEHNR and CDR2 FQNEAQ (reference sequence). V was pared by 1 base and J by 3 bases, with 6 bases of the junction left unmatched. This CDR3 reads CASSLGSGGLKETQYF. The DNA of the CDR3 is TGTGCCAGCAGCTTAGGTAGCGGGGGCCTGAAAGAGACCCAGTACTTC.

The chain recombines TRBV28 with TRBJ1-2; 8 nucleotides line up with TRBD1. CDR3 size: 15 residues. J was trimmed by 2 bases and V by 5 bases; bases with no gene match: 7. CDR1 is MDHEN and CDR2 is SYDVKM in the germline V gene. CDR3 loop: CASSAWDRPNYGYTF. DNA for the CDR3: TGTGCCAGCAGTGCCTGGGACAGGCCGAACTATGGCTACACCTTC.

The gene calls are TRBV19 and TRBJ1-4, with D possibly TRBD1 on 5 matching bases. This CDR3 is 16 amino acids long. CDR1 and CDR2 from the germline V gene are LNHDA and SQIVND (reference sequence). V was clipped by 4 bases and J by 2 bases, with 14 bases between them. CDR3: CASSTDRKRTNEKLFF. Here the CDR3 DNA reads TGTGCCAGTAGTACCGACAGAAAACGGACTAATGAAAAACTGTTTTTT.

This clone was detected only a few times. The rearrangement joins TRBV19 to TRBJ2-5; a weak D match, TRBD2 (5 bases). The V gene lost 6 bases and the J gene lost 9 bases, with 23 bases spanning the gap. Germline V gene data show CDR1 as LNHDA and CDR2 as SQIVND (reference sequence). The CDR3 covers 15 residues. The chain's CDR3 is CASRPTGVNERPQYF. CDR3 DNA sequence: TGTGCCAGTAGACCGACCGGGGTAAATGAGAGACCCCAGTACTTC.

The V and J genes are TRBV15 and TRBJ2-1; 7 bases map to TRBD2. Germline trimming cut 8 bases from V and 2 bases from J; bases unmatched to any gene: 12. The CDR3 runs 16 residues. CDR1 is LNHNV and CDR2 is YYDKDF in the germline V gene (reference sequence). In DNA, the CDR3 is TGTGCCACCTCGTCGGGGGGATCATTAGCCTACAATGAGCAGTTCTTC. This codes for CATSSGGSLAYNEQFF.

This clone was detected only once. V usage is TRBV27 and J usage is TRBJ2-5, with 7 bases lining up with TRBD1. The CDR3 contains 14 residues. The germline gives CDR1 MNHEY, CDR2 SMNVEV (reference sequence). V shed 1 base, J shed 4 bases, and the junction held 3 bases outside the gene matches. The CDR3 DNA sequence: TGTGCCAGCAGTTTATACAGGGGAATAGAGACCCAGTACTTC. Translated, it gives CASSLYRGIETQYF.

The DNA of the CDR3 is TGTGCCAGCAGTGAGTCATGGTCAGGGTCGAACTATGGCTACACCTTC. It yields the protein CASSESWSGSNYGYTF. The V gene is TRBV25-1, the J gene TRBJ1-2, with D maybe TRBD1 (5 bases). This CDR3 is built from 16 residues. Trimming cost V 3 bases and J 2 bases, with 16 bases left between them. Germline CDR1 reads MGHDK; CDR2 reads SYGVNS.

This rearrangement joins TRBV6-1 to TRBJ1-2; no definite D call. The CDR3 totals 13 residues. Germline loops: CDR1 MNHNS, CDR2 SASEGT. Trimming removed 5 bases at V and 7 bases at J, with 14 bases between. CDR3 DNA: TGTGCCAGCAGTTATGCGGCCCCCCTTGGCTACACCTTC. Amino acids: CASSYAAPLGYTF.

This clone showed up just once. The chain's CDR3 is CASSLQGNYGYTF. CDR3 in DNA: TGTGCCAGCAGCCTACAGGGGAACTATGGCTACACCTTC. V is TRBV7-8 and J is TRBJ1-2; 7 bases agree with TRBD1. Trimming cost V 5 bases and J 2 bases; bases outside gene matches: 2. Per the germline V gene, CDR1 is SGHVS and CDR2 is FQNEAQ. CDR3 length: 13 residues.